Presented here are 5 T cell receptor beta chains from one specimen sequenced in a study of persistence of HIV-infected CD4 T cells. No antigens are known for them. Cells were stimulated with CMV-infected fibroblast lysates at 8 to 10 ug/mL. CD40L/CD69 double-negative CD45RO-high memory CD4+ T cells were collected. The libraries were made with immunoSEQ version 4 in survey mode. Produced via immunoSEQ multiplex PCR; TCRdb's table is partial and in-frame only. Seen here are tens of thousands of clones, around 82% observed once, and the top ten hold around 4.6%. Here the sequenced sample was CD4+ T cells sorted from PBMCs after approximately 19-hour stimulation, taken from a patient who received antiretroviral therapy. Receptors were obtained from an adult man with HIV who was CMV-seropositive.

The CDR3 is CASSLLDSGANVLTF. CDR3 in DNA: TGCGCCAGCAGCTTGCTGGACTCTGGGGCCAACGTCCTGACTTTC. This chain links TRBV5-1 with TRBJ2-6; D ambiguous. This CDR3 has 15 residues. The V end was cut by 1 base, the J end by 0 bases, with 5 bases between. Germline V CDR1 and CDR2: SGHRS, YFSETQ.

V is TRBV2 and J is TRBJ2-5; 7 bases align to TRBD2. Germline trimming cut 8 bases from V and 5 bases from J; bases unmatched to any gene: 14. The CDR3 runs 15 residues. In germline, CDR1 is SNHLY, CDR2 FYNNEI. The CDR3, as DNA: TGTGCCAGCGCGGGAGTTCGAAACGTAATGGAGACCCAGTACTTC. Amino acid sequence: CASAGVRNVMETQYF.

The chain is built from TRBV7-2 and TRBJ2-3; D remains ambiguous. Germline V gives CDR1 SGHTA, CDR2 FQGNSA. CDR3 length equals 14 residues. V was pared by 5 bases and J by 4 bases, with 13 bases between. The CDR3 sequence: CASSTRVGSDTQYF. The CDR3 DNA is TGTGCCAGCAGCACCCGTGTGGGCTCAGATACGCAGTATTTT.

The chain joins TRBV4-1 to TRBJ2-5; D possibly matches TRBD1 or TRBD2 (5 bases each). CDR3 size: 18 residues. Germline CDR1 MGHRA, CDR2 YSYEKL. The germline V and J ends were trimmed by 4 bases and 0 bases, with 21 bases remaining between them. CDR3 amino acids: CASSRTMRGETYQETQYF. CDR3 nucleotide sequence: TGCGCCAGCAGCCGCACGATGAGAGGGGAGACTTACCAAGAGACCCAGTACTTC.

The chain carries TRBV3-1 (or the pseudogene TRBV3-2) and TRBJ1-6, with D unclear. From germline, CDR1 is LGHDT and CDR2 YNNKEL (reference sequence). Trimming pared 1 base from V and 11 bases from J, leaving 15 bases between. The CDR3 sequence is 15 residues long. As DNA, the CDR3 is TGTGCCAGCAGCCAAGTCAGTTCACAGTTGGCACCCCTCCACTTT. This encodes CASSQVSSQLAPLHF.